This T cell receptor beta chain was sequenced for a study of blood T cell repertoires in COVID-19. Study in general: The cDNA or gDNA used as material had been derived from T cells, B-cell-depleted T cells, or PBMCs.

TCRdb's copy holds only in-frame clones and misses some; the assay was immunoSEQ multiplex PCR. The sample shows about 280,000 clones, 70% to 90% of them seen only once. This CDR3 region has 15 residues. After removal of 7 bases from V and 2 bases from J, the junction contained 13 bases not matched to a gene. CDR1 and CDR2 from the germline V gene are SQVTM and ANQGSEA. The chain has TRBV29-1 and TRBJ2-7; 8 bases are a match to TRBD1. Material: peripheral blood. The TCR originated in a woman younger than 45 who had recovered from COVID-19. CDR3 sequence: CSAIRGTGETYEQYF. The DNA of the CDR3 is TGCAGCGCCATCAGGGGGACAGGTGAAACCTACGAGCAGTACTTC.